Given below is one T cell receptor beta chain in context. Method: immunoSEQ multiplex PCR; TCRdb's copy keeps in-frame clones and lacks some. This table has about 100,000 clones, 80% to 90% appearing once. The data derive from a study of blood T cell repertoires in COVID-19. CDR3 size: 18 residues. Germline CDR1 and CDR2: SGHAT and FQNNGV. The trim removed 5 bases at V and 2 bases at J, leaving 18 bases unmatched. Assignments of participants to cohorts depended upon their own reported clinical history. This clonotype originated in a woman between 45 and 65 years old who had recovered from COVID-19. Source material: PBMCs or T cells enriched from blood (not recorded which). The chain joins TRBV11-2 to TRBJ2-7, with 7 positions matching TRBD1. The CDR3 DNA reads TGTGCCAGCAGCCAATTCGGAGACAGGGTCCAACCTACCTACGAGCAGTACTTC. It translates to CASSQFGDRVQPTYEQYF.